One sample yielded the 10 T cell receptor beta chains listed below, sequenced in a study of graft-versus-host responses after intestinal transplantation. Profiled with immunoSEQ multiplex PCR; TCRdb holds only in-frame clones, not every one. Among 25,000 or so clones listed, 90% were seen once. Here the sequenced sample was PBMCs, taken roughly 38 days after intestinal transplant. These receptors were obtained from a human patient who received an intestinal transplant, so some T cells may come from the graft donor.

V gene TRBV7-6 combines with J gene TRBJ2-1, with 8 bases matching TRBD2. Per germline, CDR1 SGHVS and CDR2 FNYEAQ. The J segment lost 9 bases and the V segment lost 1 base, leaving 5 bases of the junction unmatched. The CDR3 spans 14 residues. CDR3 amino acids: CASSLGGRLGEQFF. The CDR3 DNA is TGTGCCAGCAGCTTAGGCGGGAGGCTCGGTGAGCAGTTCTTC.

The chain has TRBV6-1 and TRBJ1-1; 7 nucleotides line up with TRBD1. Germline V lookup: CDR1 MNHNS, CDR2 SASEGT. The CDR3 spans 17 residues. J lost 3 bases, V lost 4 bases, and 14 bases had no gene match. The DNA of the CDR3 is TGTGCCAGCAGTGGATTCTGGCGCCAGGGGGTATACACTGAAGCTTTCTTT. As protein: CASSGFWRQGVYTEAFF.

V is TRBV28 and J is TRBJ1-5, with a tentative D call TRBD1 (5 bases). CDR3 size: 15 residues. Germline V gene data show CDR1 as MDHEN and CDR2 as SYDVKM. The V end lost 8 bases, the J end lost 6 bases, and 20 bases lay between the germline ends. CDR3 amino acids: CASLHARGRAQPQHF. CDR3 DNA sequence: TGTGCCAGCCTTCACGCCCGGGGCAGGGCTCAGCCCCAGCATTTT.

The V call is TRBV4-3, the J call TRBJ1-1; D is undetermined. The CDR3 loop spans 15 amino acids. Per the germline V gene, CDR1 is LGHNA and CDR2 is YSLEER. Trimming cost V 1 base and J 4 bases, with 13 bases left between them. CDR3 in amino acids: CASSQGGPPRTEAFF. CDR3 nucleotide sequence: TGCGCCAGCAGCCAAGGTGGACCCCCCCGCACTGAAGCTTTCTTT.

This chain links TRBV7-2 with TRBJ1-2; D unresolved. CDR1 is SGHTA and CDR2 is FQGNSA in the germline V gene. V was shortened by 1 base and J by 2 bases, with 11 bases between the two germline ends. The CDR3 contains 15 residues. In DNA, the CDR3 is TGTGCCAGCAGCTTAGTGGGGAGGGTGAACTATGGCTACACCTTC. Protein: CASSLVGRVNYGYTF.

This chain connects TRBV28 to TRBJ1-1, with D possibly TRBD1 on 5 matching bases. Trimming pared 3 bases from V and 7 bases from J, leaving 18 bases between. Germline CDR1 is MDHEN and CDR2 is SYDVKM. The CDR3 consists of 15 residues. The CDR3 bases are TGTGCCAGCAGTTTTAAGTGGTCAGGGCTTAATGAAGCTTTCTTT. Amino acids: CASSFKWSGLNEAFF.

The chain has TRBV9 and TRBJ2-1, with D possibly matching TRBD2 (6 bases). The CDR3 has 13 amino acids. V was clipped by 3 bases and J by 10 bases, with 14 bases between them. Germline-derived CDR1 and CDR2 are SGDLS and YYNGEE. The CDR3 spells CASSAPRGYEQFF. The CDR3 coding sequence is TGTGCCAGCAGCGCCCCCCGGGGGTACGAGCAGTTCTTC.

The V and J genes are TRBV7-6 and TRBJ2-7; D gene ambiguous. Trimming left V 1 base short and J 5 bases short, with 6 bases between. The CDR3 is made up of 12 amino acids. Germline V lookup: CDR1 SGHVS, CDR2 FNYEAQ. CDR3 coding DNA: TGTGCCAGCAGCTTAGGGGCTAACGAGCAGTACTTC. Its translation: CASSLGANEQYF.

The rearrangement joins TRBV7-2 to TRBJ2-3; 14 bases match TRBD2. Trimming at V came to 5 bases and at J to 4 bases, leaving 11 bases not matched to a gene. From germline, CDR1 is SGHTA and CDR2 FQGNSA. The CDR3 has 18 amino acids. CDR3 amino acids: CASSPRLAGGRWADTQYF. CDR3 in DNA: TGTGCCAGCAGCCCCCGACTAGCGGGAGGGAGGTGGGCAGATACGCAGTATTTT. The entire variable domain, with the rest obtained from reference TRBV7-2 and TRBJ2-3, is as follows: GAGVSQSPSNKVTEKGKDVELRCDPISGHTALYWYRQSLGQGLEFLIYFQGNSAPDKSGLPSDRFSAERTGGSVSTLTIQRTQQEDSAVYLCASSPRLAGGRWADTQYFGPGTRLTVL.

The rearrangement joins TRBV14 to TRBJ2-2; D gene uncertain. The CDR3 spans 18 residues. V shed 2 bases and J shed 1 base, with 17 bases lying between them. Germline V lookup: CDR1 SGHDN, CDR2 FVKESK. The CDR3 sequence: CASSQTISPRVNTGELFF. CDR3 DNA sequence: TGTGCCAGCAGCCAAACAATATCTCCCCGTGTGAACACCGGGGAGCTGTTTTTT.